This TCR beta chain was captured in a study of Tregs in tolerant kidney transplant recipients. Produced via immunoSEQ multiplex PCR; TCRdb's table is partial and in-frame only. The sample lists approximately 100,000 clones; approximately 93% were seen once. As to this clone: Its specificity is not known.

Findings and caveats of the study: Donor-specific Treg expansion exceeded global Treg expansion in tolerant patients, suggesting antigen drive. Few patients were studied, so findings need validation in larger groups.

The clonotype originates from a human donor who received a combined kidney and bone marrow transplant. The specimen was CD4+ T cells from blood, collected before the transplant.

CDR3 sequence: CASRKRYREFQETQYF. The CDR3 nucleotides are TGTGCCAGCAGGAAAAGGTACAGGGAGTTTCAAGAGACCCAGTACTTC. J is TRBJ2-5 and V is TRBV27; weak D call: TRBD1 (6 bases). Trimming stripped 6 bases from V and 2 bases from J, with 19 bases between. The germline V gene encodes CDR1 MNHEY and CDR2 SMNVEV (reference sequence). This CDR3 spans 16 amino acids.